The 30 T cell receptor beta chains listed next were all sequenced from one sample in a study of blood T cell repertoires in COVID-19. Profiled with immunoSEQ multiplex PCR; TCRdb holds only in-frame clones, not every one. The sample yields about 200,000 clones, roughly nine tenths seen once. Sequences were obtained from PBMCs or T cells enriched from blood (not recorded which). The receptors were gathered from a woman aged 18-35 years who had recovered from COVID-19.

The chain has TRBV7-3 and TRBJ1-1, with no clear D. The V and J ends lost 5 bases and 3 bases respectively, with 10 bases between them. Germline CDR1 and CDR2: SGHTA and FQGTGA. The CDR3 runs to 13 residues. CDR3 region: CASSLGSYTEAFF. In nucleotides, the CDR3 is TGTGCCAGCAGCCTAGGGAGCTACACTGAAGCTTTCTTT.

This chain uses TRBV11-2 with TRBJ2-5; no reliable D call. Germline V gives CDR1 SGHAT, CDR2 FQNNGV. CDR3 size: 13 residues. V was pared by 3 bases and J by 5 bases, with 10 bases between. The CDR3 nucleotides read TGTGCCAGCAGCTTCCGGCTAGGCGAGACCCAGTACTTC. It specifies CASSFRLGETQYF. The full variable domain, rest sourced from reference TRBV11-2 and TRBJ2-5, is EAGVAQSPRYKIIEKRQSVAFWCNPISGHATLYWYQQILGQGPKLLIQFQNNGVVDDSQLPKDRFSAERLKGVDSTLKIQPAKLEDSAVYLCASSFRLGETQYFGPGTRLLVL.

The count of this clone is one. The chain is built from TRBV5-1 and TRBJ1-4, with 11 bases lining up with TRBD1. The CDR3 is made up of 15 amino acids. V was pared by 5 bases and J by 2 bases, with 2 bases of the junction left unmatched. Germline CDR1 reads SGHRS; CDR2 reads YFSETQ. The CDR3 DNA sequence: TGCGCCAGCAGTGGACAGGGGGCCACTAATGAAAAACTGTTTTTT. Translating gives CASSGQGATNEKLFF.

The V call is TRBV6-2 or TRBV6-3, the J call TRBJ1-6, with no clear D. The V gene lost 2 bases and the J gene lost 5 bases, with 7 bases spanning the gap. The CDR3 sequence is 14 residues long. Germline V lookup: CDR1 MNHEY, CDR2 SVGEGT. The CDR3 reads CASSYRGNNSPLHF. The CDR3 DNA follows: TGTGCCAGCAGTTACAGAGGGAATAATTCACCCCTCCACTTT.

J is TRBJ1-2 and V is TRBV27, with TRBD1 matching over 7 bases. The germline V gene encodes CDR1 MNHEY and CDR2 SMNVEV (reference sequence). This CDR3 comprises 13 residues. V was pared by 6 bases and J by 4 bases, with 5 bases of the junction left unmatched. Here the CDR3 reads CASSPNRGYGYTF. The CDR3 DNA reads TGTGCCAGCAGCCCTAACAGGGGCTATGGCTACACCTTC.

This clone was seen a single time. This chain's CDR3 is CASSYGQQKTEAFF. DNA of the CDR3: TGTGCCAGCAGTTACGGGCAGCAAAAGACTGAAGCTTTCTTT. The chain links TRBV6-5 to TRBJ1-1; D gene ambiguous. The CDR3 length is 14 residues. Trimming took off 2 bases at V and 5 bases at J, with 12 bases between the two ends. CDR1 is MNHEY and CDR2 is SVGAGI in the germline V gene.

The count of this clone is one. This chain uses TRBV5-4 with TRBJ1-2; D is perhaps TRBD1 (6 bases). The length of the CDR3 is 14 residues. Germline V gives CDR1 SGHNT, CDR2 YYREEE (reference sequence). V dropped 0 bases and J dropped 6 bases, with 12 bases sitting between them. The CDR3 spells CASSLVARGDGYTF. Here the CDR3 DNA reads TGTGCCAGCAGCTTGGTTGCCAGGGGTGATGGCTACACCTTC.

V is TRBV11-2 and J is TRBJ1-4; D is ambiguous. The CDR3 is made up of 13 amino acids. Per the germline V gene, CDR1 is SGHAT and CDR2 is FQNNGV. With 1 base removed from V and 4 bases from J, the gap between germline ends came to 4 bases. CDR3 sequence (DNA): TGTGCCAGCAGCTTAGCTCGTAATGAAAAACTGTTTTTT. The encoded protein is CASSLARNEKLFF.

This chain uses TRBV11-2 with TRBJ1-2; 7 bases agree with TRBD1. Germline V CDR1 and CDR2: SGHAT, FQNNGV. J gave up 3 bases and V 4 bases, and 8 bases lay outside the gene matches. This CDR3 spans 15 amino acids. DNA for the CDR3: TGTGCCAGCAGCTCCTGGGACAGAGGGCACTATGGCTACACCTTC. This translates into CASSSWDRGHYGYTF. Using reference TRBV11-2 and TRBJ1-2 for the parts outside the CDR3, the full variable domain is EAGVAQSPRYKIIEKRQSVAFWCNPISGHATLYWYQQILGQGPKLLIQFQNNGVVDDSQLPKDRFSAERLKGVDSTLKIQPAKLEDSAVYLCASSSWDRGHYGYTFGSGTRLTVV.

The V call is TRBV10-1, the J call TRBJ1-6, with TRBD1 matching over 10 bases. Germline trimming cut 8 bases from V and 9 bases from J; bases unmatched to any gene: 4. The length of the CDR3 is 13 residues. Germline V gene data show CDR1 as WNHNN and CDR2 as SYGVQD (reference sequence). CDR3 region: CASGRDRGSPLHF. The CDR3 DNA sequence: TGCGCCAGCGGCCGGGACAGGGGTTCACCCCTCCACTTT.

This clone has only one observation. The junction and the germline gene differ at one end; a read error may be behind it. The V gene is TRBV3-1 (or the pseudogene TRBV3-2), the J gene TRBJ1-2; D ambiguous. The CDR3 extends over 11 amino acids. Germline CDR1 is LGHDT and CDR2 is YNNKEL (reference sequence). The CDR3 region has the DNA TGTGCCAGCAGCCAAGATTTGCGCCTCCTCTTC. As protein: CASSQDLRLLF.

The rearrangement links TRBV7-9 to TRBJ1-2; possibly TRBD1 for D (6 bases). The germline V gene has CDR1 SEHNR and CDR2 FQNEAQ (reference sequence). Trimming cost V 5 bases and J 8 bases, with 21 bases left between them. The CDR3 consists of 15 residues. CDR3 DNA: TGTGCCAGCAGCGCCCAGGGGAGATTAGGGTTCGGCTACACCTTC. Translated, it gives CASSAQGRLGFGYTF.

This chain links TRBV28 with TRBJ1-1; a weak D match, TRBD1 (6 bases). CDR3 size: 14 residues. V was shortened by 5 bases and J by 11 bases, with 21 bases between the two germline ends. Germline CDR1 reads MDHEN; CDR2 reads SYDVKM. CDR3 loop: CASSAQRDTPWAFF. CDR3 nucleotides: TGTGCCAGCAGTGCCCAGAGGGACACCCCCTGGGCTTTCTTT.

The V call is TRBV13, the J call TRBJ2-5, with TRBD1 identical over 8 bases. The ends lost 4 bases at V and 5 bases at J; junction bases unmatched: 9. The CDR3 consists of 15 residues. Germline-derived CDR1 and CDR2 are PRHDT and FYEKMQ (reference sequence). The CDR3 nucleotides read TGTGCCAGCAGCTCGGCTCTCGACAGGGGCGAGACCCAGTACTTC. It yields the protein CASSSALDRGETQYF.

The J gene is TRBJ2-7, the V gene TRBV28, with 9 bases lining up with TRBD1. V dropped 10 bases and J dropped 4; count of bases not matched to a gene: 11. The CDR3 has 14 amino acids. Germline V gene lookup returns CDR1 MDHEN and CDR2 SYDVKM. CDR3 in DNA: TGTGCCACCATCCCTAGGGACAGGGTTTACGAGCAGTACTTC. It specifies CATIPRDRVYEQYF. The complete variable domain, with remaining parts taken from reference TRBV28 and TRBJ2-7, reads DVKVTQSSRYLVKRTGEKVFLECVQDMDHENMFWYRQDPGLGLRLIYFSYDVKMKEKGDIPEGYSVSREKKERFSLILESASTNQTSMYLCATIPRDRVYEQYFGPGTRLTVT.

Only one count was recorded for this clone. The V gene is TRBV9, the J gene TRBJ2-2, with unresolved D. Germline values: CDR1 SGDLS, CDR2 YYNGEE. V was trimmed by 3 bases and J by 6 bases, leaving 9 bases between them. CDR3 length: 13 residues. The CDR3 loop is CASSAPSSGELFF. The CDR3 DNA sequence: TGTGCCAGCAGCGCCCCTTCGTCCGGGGAGCTGTTTTTT.

The chain couples TRBV2 to TRBJ2-3; D might be TRBD1 (6 bases). CDR1 SNHLY and CDR2 FYNNEI come from the germline V gene. Trimming took off 8 bases at V and 3 bases at J, with 12 bases between the two ends. This CDR3 is 13 amino acids long. The CDR3 loop is CASGIQGTDTQYF. DNA of the CDR3: TGTGCCAGCGGGATACAGGGTACAGATACGCAGTATTTT. The whole variable domain, filled in from reference TRBV2 and TRBJ2-3, reads EPEVTQTPSHQVTQMGQEVILRCVPISNHLYFYWYRQILGQKVEFLVSFYNNEISEKSEIFDDQFSVERPDGSNFTLKIRSTKLEDSAMYFCASGIQGTDTQYFGPGTRLTVL.

The chain carries TRBV5-1 and TRBJ2-2; maybe TRBD1 (6 bases). Trimming pared 4 bases from V and 4 bases from J, leaving 11 bases between. Germline assignment: CDR1 SGHRS and CDR2 YFSETQ. The CDR3 has 14 amino acids. The DNA of the CDR3 is TGCGCCAGCAGCAAAGGACAGACCACCGGGGAGCTGTTTTTT. Translated: CASSKGQTTGELFF.

The chain combines TRBV5-1 with TRBJ2-3, with D perhaps matching TRBD2 (5 bases). V lost 0 bases to trimming and J lost 0 bases, with 8 bases between them. Germline assignment: CDR1 SGHRS and CDR2 YFSETQ. The CDR3 loop spans 15 amino acids. The CDR3 here is CASSLGGGSTDTQYF. The CDR3 nucleotides are TGCGCCAGCAGCTTGGGCGGAGGTAGCACAGATACGCAGTATTTT.

V usage is TRBV19 and J usage is TRBJ1-2, with 7 bases identical to TRBD1. V was pared by 5 bases and J by 1 base, with 7 bases of the junction left unmatched. Looked up from germline, CDR1 is LNHDA and CDR2 is SQIVND (reference sequence). This CDR3 has 15 residues. In nucleotides, the CDR3 is TGTGCCAGTAGTCCCCCGGGACAGCTTAACTATGGCTACACCTTC. This encodes CASSPPGQLNYGYTF.

The chain carries TRBV6-5 and TRBJ2-7; 9 nucleotides align to TRBD1. The CDR3 totals 14 residues. Germline V CDR1 and CDR2: MNHEY, SVGAGI. V was clipped by 7 bases and J by 5 bases; unmatched bases: 9. In DNA form, the CDR3 reads TGTGCCAGCACCCGGGGGGACAGGGTCCACGAGCAGTACTTC. Amino acids: CASTRGDRVHEQYF.

The rearrangement uses TRBV28 and TRBJ2-7; 8 nucleotides match TRBD1. Germline CDR1 is MDHEN and CDR2 is SYDVKM. The CDR3 has 14 amino acids. With 5 bases clipped from V and 4 bases from J, the junction kept 7 bases outside the gene matches. The CDR3, as DNA: TGTGCCAGCAGTGCGGACAGGGTGGGTTACGAGCAGTACTTC. This sequence encodes CASSADRVGYEQYF.

The CDR3 nucleotides are TGTGCCAGTAGTCCACGATCAGTGAACACTGAAGCTTTCTTT. Its translation is CASSPRSVNTEAFF. The chain recombines TRBV19 with TRBJ1-1; unclear D gene. In germline, CDR1 is LNHDA, CDR2 SQIVND (reference sequence). The CDR3 totals 14 residues. Trimming took off 5 bases at V and 0 bases at J, with 10 bases between the two ends.

The V call is TRBV30, the J call TRBJ1-5; TRBD1 matches 8 bases. The CDR3 has 15 residues. Germline values: CDR1 GTSNPN, CDR2 SVGIG (reference sequence). J gave up 3 bases and V 5 bases, and 9 bases lay outside the gene matches. The CDR3 nucleotides read TGTGCCTGGGGTAGACAGGGGTGGGCCAATCAGCCCCAGCATTTT. This encodes CAWGRQGWANQPQHF.

This chain uses TRBV19 with TRBJ1-5, with D tentatively TRBD1 (6 bases). There are 16 residues in the CDR3. V lost 0 bases and J lost 4, with 13 bases in between. From germline, CDR1 is LNHDA and CDR2 SQIVND (reference sequence). This CDR3 is CASSIENQGMNQPQHF. The DNA for the CDR3 is TGTGCCAGTAGTATAGAAAATCAGGGGATGAATCAGCCCCAGCATTTT.

The chain has TRBV9 and TRBJ1-2, with 9 nucleotides matching TRBD1. The CDR3 has 15 residues. CDR1 SGDLS and CDR2 YYNGEE come from the germline V gene. J lost 6 bases, V lost 4 bases, and 10 bases had no gene match. In nucleotides, the CDR3 is TGTGCCAGCAGCCAGCAACCGGGACAGGGCCATGGCTACACCTTC. Its translation is CASSQQPGQGHGYTF.

The V gene is TRBV4-1, the J gene TRBJ1-5; D call uncertain. The CDR3 sequence is 12 residues long. Germline CDR1 is MGHRA and CDR2 is YSYEKL. Trimming removed 6 bases from V and 6 bases from J, with 9 bases in between. CDR3 loop: CASSQEGQPQHF. The CDR3 nucleotides are TGCGCCAGCAGTCAGGAAGGTCAGCCCCAGCATTTT.

V usage is TRBV6-5 and J usage is TRBJ1-6, with 8 positions matching TRBD1. This CDR3 comprises 15 residues. Trimming took 6 bases from V and 6 from J; bases not matched to a gene: 7. The germline CDR1 and CDR2 sequences are MNHEY and SVGAGI. This CDR3 reads CASSQDRGVNSPLHF. CDR3 DNA: TGTGCCAGCAGCCAAGACAGGGGAGTTAATTCACCCCTCCACTTT.

The chain is built from TRBV9 and TRBJ2-7; TRBD1 matches 10 bases. The CDR3 loop spans 15 amino acids. The V gene's germline CDR1 is SGDLS and CDR2 YYNGEE. The trim removed 3 bases at V and 3 bases at J, leaving 6 bases unmatched. In nucleotides, the CDR3 is TGTGCCAGCAGCGGGTCCGGGACAGGGGTCTACGAGCAGTACTTC. It specifies CASSGSGTGVYEQYF.

The rearrangement links TRBV4-1 to TRBJ2-4; D uncertain. CDR1 and CDR2 (germline): MGHRA, YSYEKL. There are 18 residues in the CDR3. V shed 4 bases and J shed 4 bases, with 23 bases lying between them. DNA of the CDR3: TGCGCCAGCAGCCCGGCGCGCCTGGCGGAAAGGCGAAAAAACATTCAGTACTTC. It specifies CASSPARLAERRKNIQYF.